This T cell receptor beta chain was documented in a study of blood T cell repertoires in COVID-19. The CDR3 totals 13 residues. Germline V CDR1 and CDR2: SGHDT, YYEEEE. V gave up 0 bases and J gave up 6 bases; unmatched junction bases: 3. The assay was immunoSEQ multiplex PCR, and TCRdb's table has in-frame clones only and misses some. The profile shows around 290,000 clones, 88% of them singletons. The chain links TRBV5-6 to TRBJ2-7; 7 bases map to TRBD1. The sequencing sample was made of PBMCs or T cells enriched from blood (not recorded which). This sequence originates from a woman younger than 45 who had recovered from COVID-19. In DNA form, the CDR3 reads TGTGCCAGCAGCTTGGTCGGGACAGCCGAGCAGTACTTC. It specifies CASSLVGTAEQYF.